These 13 T cell receptor beta chains came from one sample sequenced in a study of lymphopenia after photon versus proton radiotherapy. Measured with immunoSEQ multiplex PCR; TCRdb has only the in-frame clones, and not every one. The data contain about 160,000 clones, roughly nine tenths of them singletons. The sequencing used peripheral blood, collected from a patient treated with photon-based radiotherapy. These receptors originate from a middle-aged man with gastric cancer.

The genes are TRBV18 and TRBJ1-1; maybe TRBD1 (6 bases). CDR3 size: 15 residues. The V end was cut by 3 bases, the J end by 4 bases, with 15 bases between. Germline V gives CDR1 KGHSH, CDR2 LQKENI. The CDR3 sequence: CASSPNTGAITEAFF. DNA for the CDR3: TGTGCCAGCTCACCCAACACGGGGGCGATCACTGAAGCTTTCTTT.

This rearrangement joins TRBV4-3 to TRBJ2-2; D gene uncertain. Germline V gene data show CDR1 as LGHNA and CDR2 as YSLEER. V dropped 0 bases and J dropped 5 bases, with 13 bases sitting between them. The CDR3 runs to 16 residues. Here the CDR3 DNA reads TGCGCCAGCAGCCAAGATCTCGTAGTAGGGACCGGGGAGCTGTTTTTT. Amino acids: CASSQDLVVGTGELFF.

The CDR3 reads CASSLALKDGYEQYF. In DNA form, the CDR3 reads TGTGCCAGCAGCTTAGCACTGAAAGACGGATACGAGCAGTACTTC. V usage is TRBV7-9 and J usage is TRBJ2-7, with D unresolved. Trimming pared 0 bases from V and 4 bases from J, leaving 13 bases between. This CDR3 has 15 amino acids. The germline gives CDR1 SEHNR, CDR2 FQNEAQ (reference sequence).

This chain joins TRBV28 and TRBJ1-4; TRBD1 is a possible D gene (6 bases). The CDR3 sequence is 14 residues long. Germline V gene lookup returns CDR1 MDHEN and CDR2 SYDVKM. Trimming pared 5 bases from V and 8 bases from J, leaving 15 bases between. The CDR3 region has the DNA TGTGCCAGCAGTCTTAGGGGGATGCGGGAAAAACTGTTTTTT. This codes for CASSLRGMREKLFF.

J is TRBJ1-2 and V is TRBV6-5; D ambiguous. V was clipped by 0 bases and J by 8 bases, with 10 bases between them. Germline CDR1 MNHEY, CDR2 SVGAGI. CDR3 length: 13 amino acids. The CDR3 reads CASSYSGPEGYTF. The CDR3 region has the DNA TGTGCCAGCAGTTACTCCGGCCCTGAGGGCTACACCTTC.

This rearrangement joins TRBV6-6 to TRBJ2-3, with 8 bases lining up with TRBD2. The CDR3 spans 15 residues. J lost 1 base, V lost 4 bases, and 4 bases had no gene match. Germline CDR1 is MNHNY and CDR2 is SVGAGI (reference sequence). The chain's CDR3 is CASSSSGLGTDTQYF. DNA of the CDR3: TGTGCCAGCAGTTCCTCGGGACTAGGCACAGATACGCAGTATTTT.

The V call is TRBV7-2, the J call TRBJ2-7, with 11 bases matching TRBD2. V gave up 4 bases and J gave up 9 bases; unmatched junction bases: 8. The germline V gene encodes CDR1 SGHTA and CDR2 FQGNSA. The CDR3 totals 14 residues. CDR3 coding DNA: TGTGCCAGCAGCTCTAGCAGGCTAGCGGGAGGGCAGTACTTC. Its protein is CASSSSRLAGGQYF.

The genes are TRBV4-1 and TRBJ1-5; D is possibly TRBD1 (6 bases). The CDR3 is made up of 15 amino acids. V shed 4 bases and J shed 0 bases, with 10 bases lying between them. Germline V gives CDR1 MGHRA, CDR2 YSYEKL. In nucleotides, the CDR3 is TGCGCCAGCAGCCGAACAGGGTATAGCAATCAGCCCCAGCATTTT. It specifies CASSRTGYSNQPQHF.

This clone was recorded only once. This chain uses TRBV4-3 with TRBJ2-2; 12 nucleotides line up with TRBD1. Germline CDR1 reads LGHNA; CDR2 reads YSLEER. Trimming cost V 3 bases and J 5 bases; bases outside gene matches: 4. The CDR3 is 16 amino acids. CDR3 residues: CASSQGQGARTGELFF. CDR3 sequence (DNA): TGCGCCAGCAGCCAGGGACAGGGGGCGCGGACCGGGGAGCTGTTTTTT.

The chain links TRBV5-4 to TRBJ2-2; D is perhaps TRBD2 (6 bases). The germline V gene has CDR1 SGHNT and CDR2 YYREEE (reference sequence). V lost 4 bases and J lost 7, with 14 bases in between. The CDR3 contains 14 residues. The DNA for the CDR3 is TGTGCCAGCAGCGACGGACTGGGAGGCGGGGAGCTGTTTTTT. As protein: CASSDGLGGGELFF.

CDR3 DNA: TGCGCCAGCAGCTTTGACGGCGGGCACTCCTACGAGCAGTACTTC. Translating gives CASSFDGGHSYEQYF. The genes are TRBV5-1 and TRBJ2-7; D is perhaps TRBD2 (5 bases). The CDR3 runs 15 residues. Germline values: CDR1 SGHRS, CDR2 YFSETQ. V was cut by 2 bases and J by 0 bases, with 12 bases left in between.

This clone was observed once. J is TRBJ2-7 and V is TRBV5-5; D tentatively reads TRBD1 or TRBD2 (6 bases each). V was cut by 6 bases and J by 7 bases, with 14 bases left in between. Per germline, CDR1 SGHKS and CDR2 YYEKEE (reference sequence). This CDR3 region has 12 residues. For the CDR3, the DNA is TGTGCCAGCAAGATGGGGGCGGGGGAGCAGTACTTC. Its translation: CASKMGAGEQYF.

This sequence joins TRBV9 and TRBJ2-3, with TRBD2 matching over 13 bases. Germline V gene data show CDR1 as SGDLS and CDR2 as YYNGEE. The CDR3 totals 16 residues. V lost 3 bases and J lost 1; bases outside the gene matches: 2. The CDR3 nucleotides are TGTGCCAGCAGCGAAACTAGCGGGAGGGGCACAGATACGCAGTATTTT. It specifies CASSETSGRGTDTQYF.